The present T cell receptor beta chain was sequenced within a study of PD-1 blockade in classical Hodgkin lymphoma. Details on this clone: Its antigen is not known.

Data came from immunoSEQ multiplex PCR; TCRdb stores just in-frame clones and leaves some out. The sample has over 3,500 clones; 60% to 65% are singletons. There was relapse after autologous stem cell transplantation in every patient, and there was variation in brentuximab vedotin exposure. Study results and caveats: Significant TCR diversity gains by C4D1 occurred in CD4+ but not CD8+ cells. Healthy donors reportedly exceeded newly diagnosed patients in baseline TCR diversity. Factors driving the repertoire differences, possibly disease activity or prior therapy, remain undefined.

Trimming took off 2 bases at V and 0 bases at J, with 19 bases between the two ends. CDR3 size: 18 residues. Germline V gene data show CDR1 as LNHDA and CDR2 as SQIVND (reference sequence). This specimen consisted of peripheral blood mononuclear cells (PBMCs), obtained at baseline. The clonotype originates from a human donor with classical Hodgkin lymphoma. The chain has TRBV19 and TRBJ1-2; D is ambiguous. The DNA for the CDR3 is TGTGCCAGTAGTATATCACGGATTTATGGGATTTCTAACTATGGCTACACCTTC. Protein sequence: CASSISRIYGISNYGYTF.